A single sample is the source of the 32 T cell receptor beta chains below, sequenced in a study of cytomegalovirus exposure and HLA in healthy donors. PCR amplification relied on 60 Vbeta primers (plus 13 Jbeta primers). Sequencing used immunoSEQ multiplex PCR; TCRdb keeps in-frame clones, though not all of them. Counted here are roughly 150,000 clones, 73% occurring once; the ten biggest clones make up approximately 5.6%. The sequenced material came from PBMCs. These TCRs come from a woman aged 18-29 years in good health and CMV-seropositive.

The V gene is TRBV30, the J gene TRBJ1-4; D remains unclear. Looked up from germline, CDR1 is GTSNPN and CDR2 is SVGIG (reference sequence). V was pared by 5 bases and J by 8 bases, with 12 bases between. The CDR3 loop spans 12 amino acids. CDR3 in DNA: TGTGCCTGGTCGGCAGTTAGCGAAAAACTGTTTTTT. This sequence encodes CAWSAVSEKLFF.

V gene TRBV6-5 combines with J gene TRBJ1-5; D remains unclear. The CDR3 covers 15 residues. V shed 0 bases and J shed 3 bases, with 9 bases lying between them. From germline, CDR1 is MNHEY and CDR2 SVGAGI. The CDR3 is CASSYSGSFNQPQHF. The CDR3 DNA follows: TGTGCCAGCAGTTACTCTGGGAGCTTCAATCAGCCCCAGCATTTT.

Written as DNA, the CDR3 is TGTGCCAGCAGCCAGTCCCCTTTGTACGGGGGTTCACCCCTCCACTTT. Its protein is CASSQSPLYGGSPLHF. The rearrangement uses TRBV11-2 and TRBJ1-6; a possible D gene is TRBD1 (5 bases). The CDR3 extends over 16 amino acids. V shed 5 bases and J shed 9 bases, with 20 bases lying between them. Germline lookup yields CDR1 SGHAT and CDR2 FQNNGV. Full variable domain (missing parts from reference TRBV11-2 and TRBJ1-6): EAGVAQSPRYKIIEKRQSVAFWCNPISGHATLYWYQQILGQGPKLLIQFQNNGVVDDSQLPKDRFSAERLKGVDSTLKIQPAKLEDSAVYLCASSQSPLYGGSPLHFGNGTRLTVT.

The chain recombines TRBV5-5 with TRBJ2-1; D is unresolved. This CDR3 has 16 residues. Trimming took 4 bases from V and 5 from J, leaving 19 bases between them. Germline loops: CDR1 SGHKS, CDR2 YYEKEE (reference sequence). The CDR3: CASSPYRRQPNNEQFF. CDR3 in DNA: TGTGCCAGCAGCCCCTATCGCAGGCAACCTAACAATGAGCAGTTCTTC.

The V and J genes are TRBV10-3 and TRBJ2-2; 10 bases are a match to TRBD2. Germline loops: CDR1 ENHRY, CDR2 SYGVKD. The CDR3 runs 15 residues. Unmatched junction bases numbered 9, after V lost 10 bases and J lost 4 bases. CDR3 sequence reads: CATSSGGRTTGELFF. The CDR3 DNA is TGTGCCACCTCTAGCGGGGGCCGTACCACCGGGGAGCTGTTTTTT.

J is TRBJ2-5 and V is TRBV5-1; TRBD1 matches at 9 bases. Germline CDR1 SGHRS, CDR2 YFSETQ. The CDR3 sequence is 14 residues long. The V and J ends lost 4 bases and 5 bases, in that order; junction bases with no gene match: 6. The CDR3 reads CASSLQGARETQYF. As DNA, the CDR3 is TGCGCCAGCAGCCTACAGGGGGCGCGGGAGACCCAGTACTTC.

As DNA, the CDR3 is TGTGCCAGCACTACGACAGGGACTGGAAACACCATATATTTT. Protein product: CASTTTGTGNTIYF. The J gene is TRBJ1-3, the V gene TRBV28; TRBD1 matches at 7 bases. The germline V gene has CDR1 MDHEN and CDR2 SYDVKM. The CDR3 is made up of 14 amino acids. With V trimmed by 7 bases and J by 2 bases, 5 bases remained unmatched.

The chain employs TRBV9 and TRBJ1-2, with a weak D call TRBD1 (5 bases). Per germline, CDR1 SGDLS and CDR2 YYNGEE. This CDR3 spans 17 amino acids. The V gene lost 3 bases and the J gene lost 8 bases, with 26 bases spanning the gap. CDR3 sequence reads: CASSADSQQRPYGGYTF. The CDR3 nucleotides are TGTGCCAGCAGCGCAGACAGTCAGCAGAGACCCTATGGAGGCTACACCTTC.

The CDR3 region is CASSLTGSSGNTIYF. CDR3 in DNA: TGCGCCAGCAGCTTGACAGGCTCCTCTGGAAACACCATATATTTT. The V call is TRBV5-1, the J call TRBJ1-3; weak D call: TRBD1 (5 bases). CDR3 length: 15 residues. Trimming took off 1 base at V and 0 bases at J, with 8 bases between the two ends. Germline values: CDR1 SGHRS, CDR2 YFSETQ.

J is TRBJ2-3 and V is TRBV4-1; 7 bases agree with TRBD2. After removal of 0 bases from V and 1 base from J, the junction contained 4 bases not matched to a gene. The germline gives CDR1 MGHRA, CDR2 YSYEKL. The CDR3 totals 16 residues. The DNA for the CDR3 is TGCGCCAGCAGCCAAGAGCCCCGGGGGGGCACAGATACGCAGTATTTT. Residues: CASSQEPRGGTDTQYF.

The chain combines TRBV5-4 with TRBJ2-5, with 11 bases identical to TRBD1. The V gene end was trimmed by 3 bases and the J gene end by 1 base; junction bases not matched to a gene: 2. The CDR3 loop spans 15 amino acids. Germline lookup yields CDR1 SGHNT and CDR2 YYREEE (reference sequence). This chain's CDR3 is CASSWGQGGQETQYF. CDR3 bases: TGTGCCAGCAGCTGGGGACAGGGGGGCCAAGAGACCCAGTACTTC.

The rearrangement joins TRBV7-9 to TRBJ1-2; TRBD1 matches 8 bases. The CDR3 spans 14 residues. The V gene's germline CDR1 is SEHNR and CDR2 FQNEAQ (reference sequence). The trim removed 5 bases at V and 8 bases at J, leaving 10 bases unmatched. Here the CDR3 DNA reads TGTGCCAGCAGCCGCTGGGGACAGGTCAGAGGCTACACCTTC. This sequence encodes CASSRWGQVRGYTF. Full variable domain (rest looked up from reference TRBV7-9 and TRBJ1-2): DTGVSQNPRHKITKRGQNVTFRCDPISEHNRLYWYRQTLGQGPEFLTYFQNEAQLEKSRLLSDRFSAERPKGSFSTLEIQRTEQGDSAMYLCASSRWGQVRGYTFGSGTRLTVV.

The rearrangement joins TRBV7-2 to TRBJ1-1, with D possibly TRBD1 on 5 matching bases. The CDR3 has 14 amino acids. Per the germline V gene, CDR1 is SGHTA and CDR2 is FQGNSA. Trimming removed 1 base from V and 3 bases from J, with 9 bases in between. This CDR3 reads CASSLVQGYTEAFF. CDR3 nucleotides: TGTGCCAGCAGCTTAGTTCAGGGTTACACTGAAGCTTTCTTT.

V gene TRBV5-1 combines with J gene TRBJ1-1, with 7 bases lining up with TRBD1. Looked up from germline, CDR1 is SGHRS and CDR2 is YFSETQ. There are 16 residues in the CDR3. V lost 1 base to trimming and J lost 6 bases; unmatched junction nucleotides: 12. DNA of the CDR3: TGCGCCAGCAGCTTGAGAGACATTCGACAGGGCCCTGAAGCTTTCTTT. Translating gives CASSLRDIRQGPEAFF.

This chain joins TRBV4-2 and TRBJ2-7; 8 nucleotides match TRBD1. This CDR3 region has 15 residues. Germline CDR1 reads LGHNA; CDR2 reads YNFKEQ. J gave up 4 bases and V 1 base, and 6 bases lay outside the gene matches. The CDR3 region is CASSQAGQGEYEQYF. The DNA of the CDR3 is TGTGCCAGCAGCCAAGCCGGACAGGGAGAATACGAGCAGTACTTC.

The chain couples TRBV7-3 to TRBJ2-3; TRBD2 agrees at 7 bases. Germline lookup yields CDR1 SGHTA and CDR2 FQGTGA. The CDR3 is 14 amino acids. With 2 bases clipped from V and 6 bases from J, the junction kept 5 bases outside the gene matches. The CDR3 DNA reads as TGTGCCAGCAGCTTAGGAGCGGGGACGGATACGCAGTATTTT. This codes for CASSLGAGTDTQYF.

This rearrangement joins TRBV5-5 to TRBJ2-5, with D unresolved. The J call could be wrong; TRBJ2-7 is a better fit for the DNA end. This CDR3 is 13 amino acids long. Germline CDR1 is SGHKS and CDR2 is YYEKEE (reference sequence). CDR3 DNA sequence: TGTGCCAGCAGCTCGGCCTCCGGGTACGAGCAGTACTTC. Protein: CASSSASGYEQYF.

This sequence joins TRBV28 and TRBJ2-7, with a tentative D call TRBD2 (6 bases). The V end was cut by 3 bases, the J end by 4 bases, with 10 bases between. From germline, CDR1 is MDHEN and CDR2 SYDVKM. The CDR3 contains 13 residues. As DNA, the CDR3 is TGTGCCAGCAGTTTCGTCCGGGGGTACGAGCAGTACTTC. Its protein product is CASSFVRGYEQYF.

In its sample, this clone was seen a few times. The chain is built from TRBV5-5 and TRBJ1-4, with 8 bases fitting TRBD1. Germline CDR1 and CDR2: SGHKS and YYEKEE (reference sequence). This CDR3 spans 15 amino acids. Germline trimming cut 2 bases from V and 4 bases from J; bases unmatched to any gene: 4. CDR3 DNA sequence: TGTGCCAGCAGCTTCAGGACAGGGAGTAATGAAAAACTGTTTTTT. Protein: CASSFRTGSNEKLFF.

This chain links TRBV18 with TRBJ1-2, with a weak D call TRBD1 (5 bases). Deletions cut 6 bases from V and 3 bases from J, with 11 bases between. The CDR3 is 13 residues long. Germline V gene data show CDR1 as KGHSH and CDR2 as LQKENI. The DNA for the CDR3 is TGTGCCAGCTCGGCGGGGGGGGACTATGGCTACACCTTC. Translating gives CASSAGGDYGYTF. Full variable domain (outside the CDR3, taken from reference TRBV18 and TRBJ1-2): NAGVMQNPRHLVRRRGQEARLRCSPMKGHSHVYWYRQLPEEGLKFMVYLQKENIIDESGMPKERFSAEFPKEGPSILRIQQVVRGDSAAYFCASSAGGDYGYTFGSGTRLTVV.

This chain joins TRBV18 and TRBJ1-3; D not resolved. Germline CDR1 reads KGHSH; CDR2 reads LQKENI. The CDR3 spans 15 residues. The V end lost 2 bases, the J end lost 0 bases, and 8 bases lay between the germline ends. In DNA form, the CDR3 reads TGTGCCAGCTCACCAACTTTCGACTCTGGAAACACCATATATTTT. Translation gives CASSPTFDSGNTIYF.

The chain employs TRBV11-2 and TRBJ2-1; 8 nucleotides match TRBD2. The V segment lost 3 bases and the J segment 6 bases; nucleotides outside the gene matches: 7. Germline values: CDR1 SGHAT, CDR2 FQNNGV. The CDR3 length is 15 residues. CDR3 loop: CASSFIGGGPNEQFF. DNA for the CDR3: TGTGCCAGCAGCTTCATCGGGGGGGGCCCCAATGAGCAGTTCTTC.

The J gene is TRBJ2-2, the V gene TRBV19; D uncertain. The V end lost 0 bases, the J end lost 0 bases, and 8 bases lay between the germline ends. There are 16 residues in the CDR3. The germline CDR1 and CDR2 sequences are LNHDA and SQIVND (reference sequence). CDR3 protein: CASSIDMAANTGELFF. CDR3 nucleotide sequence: TGTGCCAGTAGTATAGATATGGCAGCGAACACCGGGGAGCTGTTTTTT.

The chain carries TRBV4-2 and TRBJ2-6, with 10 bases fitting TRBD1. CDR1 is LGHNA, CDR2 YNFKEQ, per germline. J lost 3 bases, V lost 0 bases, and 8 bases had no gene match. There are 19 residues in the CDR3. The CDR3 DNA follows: TGTGCCAGCAGCCAAGATCAGGGACAGGGGACAAGTGGGGCCAACGTCCTGACTTTC. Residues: CASSQDQGQGTSGANVLTF.

The CDR3 nucleotides are TGCAGTGCGGTAATCCAGGGGAAGCAGTACTTC. Its protein is CSAVIQGKQYF. The V gene is TRBV20-1, the J gene TRBJ2-7; D possibly corresponds to TRBD1 (6 bases). Germline lookup yields CDR1 DFQATT and CDR2 SNEGSKA (reference sequence). With 6 bases removed from V and 8 bases from J, the gap between germline ends came to 14 bases. This CDR3 is 11 amino acids long.

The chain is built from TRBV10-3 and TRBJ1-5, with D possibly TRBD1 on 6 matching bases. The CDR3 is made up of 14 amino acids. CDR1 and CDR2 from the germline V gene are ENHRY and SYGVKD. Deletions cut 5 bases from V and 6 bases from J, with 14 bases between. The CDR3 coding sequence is TGTGCCATCAGTTGGACAGAAACGGGTCAGCCCCAGCATTTT. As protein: CAISWTETGQPQHF.

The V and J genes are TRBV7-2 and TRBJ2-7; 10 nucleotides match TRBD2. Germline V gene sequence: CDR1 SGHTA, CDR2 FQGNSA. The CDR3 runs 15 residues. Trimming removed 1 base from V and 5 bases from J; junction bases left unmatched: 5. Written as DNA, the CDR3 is TGTGCCAGCAGCTTAGGTGAGCGGGGGGGGGACGAGCAGTACTTC. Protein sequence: CASSLGERGGDEQYF.

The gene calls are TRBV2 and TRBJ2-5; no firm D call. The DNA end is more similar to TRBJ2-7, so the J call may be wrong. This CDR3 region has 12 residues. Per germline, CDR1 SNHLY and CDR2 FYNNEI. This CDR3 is CASSQSYYEQYF. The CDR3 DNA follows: TGTGCCAGCAGTCAGTCCTACTACGAGCAGTACTTC.

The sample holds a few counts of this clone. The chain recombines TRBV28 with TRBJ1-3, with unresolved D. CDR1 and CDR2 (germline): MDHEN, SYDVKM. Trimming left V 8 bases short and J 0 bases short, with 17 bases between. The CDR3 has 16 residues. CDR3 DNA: TGTGCCAGCTCTACCTACGCGGGGAACTCTGGAAACACCATATATTTT. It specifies CASSTYAGNSGNTIYF. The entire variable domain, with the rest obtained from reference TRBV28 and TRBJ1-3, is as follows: DVKVTQSSRYLVKRTGEKVFLECVQDMDHENMFWYRQDPGLGLRLIYFSYDVKMKEKGDIPEGYSVSREKKERFSLILESASTNQTSMYLCASSTYAGNSGNTIYFGEGSWLTVV.

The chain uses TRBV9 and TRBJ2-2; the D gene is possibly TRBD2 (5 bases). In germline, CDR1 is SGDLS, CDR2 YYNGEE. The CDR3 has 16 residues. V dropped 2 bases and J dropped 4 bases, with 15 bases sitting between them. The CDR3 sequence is CASSVGGSSPTGELFF. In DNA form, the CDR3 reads TGTGCCAGCAGCGTCGGCGGGTCCAGTCCCACCGGGGAGCTGTTTTTT.

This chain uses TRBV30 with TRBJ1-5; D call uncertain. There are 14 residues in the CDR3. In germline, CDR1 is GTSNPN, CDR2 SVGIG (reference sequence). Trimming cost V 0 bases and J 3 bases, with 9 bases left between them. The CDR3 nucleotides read TGTGCCTGGAGTGTAGACGGGATCAATCAGCCCCAGCATTTT. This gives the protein CAWSVDGINQPQHF.

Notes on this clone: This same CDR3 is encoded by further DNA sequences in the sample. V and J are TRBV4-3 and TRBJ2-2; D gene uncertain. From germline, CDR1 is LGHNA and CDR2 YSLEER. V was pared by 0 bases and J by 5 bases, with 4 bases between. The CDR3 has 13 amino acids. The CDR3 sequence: CASSQDSTGELFF. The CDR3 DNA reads TGCGCCAGCAGCCAAGACTCGACCGGGGAGCTGTTTTTT.